This T cell receptor (beta chain) derives from a study of T cell clonality in common variable immunodeficiency. This clone has more than one count but fewer than ten. Its specificity is unknown. A read error may account for a junction end that differs from germline. The read terminates 3 residues before the CDR3 end, so the remaining end is supplied by the germline J gene. Findings and caveats of the study: Reportedly, TCR beta sequences from common variable immunodeficiency showed fewer deletions and N-nucleotide insertions.

Libraries were prepared by immunoSEQ multiplex PCR; TCRdb keeps only in-frame clonotypes and omits some of them. Observed are 15,000 to 20,000 clones, no singletons, with the top ten taking approximately 2.4%. CVID meant reduced serum IgG, IgA and/or IgM plus specific antibody deficiency. Looked up from germline, CDR1 is MNHNS and CDR2 is SASEGT. CDR3 size: 13 residues. This chain connects TRBV6-1 to TRBJ2-7, with D perhaps matching TRBD2 (5 bases). This clonotype was sampled from a human donor with common variable immunodeficiency. The source material was peripheral blood mononuclear cells. CDR3 region: CASREATIYEQYF. The covered CDR3 bases are TGTGCCAGCAGGGAAGCGACTATCTACGAG.